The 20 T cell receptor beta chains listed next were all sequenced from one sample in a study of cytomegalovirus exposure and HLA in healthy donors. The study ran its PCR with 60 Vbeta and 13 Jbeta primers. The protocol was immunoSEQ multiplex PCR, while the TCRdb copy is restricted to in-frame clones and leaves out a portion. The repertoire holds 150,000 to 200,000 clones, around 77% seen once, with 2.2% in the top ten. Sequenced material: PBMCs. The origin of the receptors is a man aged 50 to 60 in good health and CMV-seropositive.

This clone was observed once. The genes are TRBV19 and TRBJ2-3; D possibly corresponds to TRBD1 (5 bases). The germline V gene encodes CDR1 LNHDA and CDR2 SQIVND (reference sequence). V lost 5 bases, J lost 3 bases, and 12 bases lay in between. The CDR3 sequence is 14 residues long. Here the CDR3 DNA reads TGTGCCAGTAGTTGGGGCTTTGGGACAGATACGCAGTATTTT. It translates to CASSWGFGTDTQYF.

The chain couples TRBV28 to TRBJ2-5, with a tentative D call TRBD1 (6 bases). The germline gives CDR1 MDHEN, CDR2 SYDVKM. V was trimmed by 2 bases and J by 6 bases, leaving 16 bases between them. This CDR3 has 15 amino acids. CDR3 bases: TGTGCCAGCAGTTTACGACAGGCCAGTCACAAGACCCAGTACTTC. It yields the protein CASSLRQASHKTQYF.

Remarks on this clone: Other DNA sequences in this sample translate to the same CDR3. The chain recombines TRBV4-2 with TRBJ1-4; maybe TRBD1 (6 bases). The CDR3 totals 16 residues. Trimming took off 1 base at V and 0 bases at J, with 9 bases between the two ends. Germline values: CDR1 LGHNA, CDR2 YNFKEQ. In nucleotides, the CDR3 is TGTGCCAGCAGCCAAGGGACAGCTGCAACTAATGAAAAACTGTTTTTT. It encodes CASSQGTAATNEKLFF.

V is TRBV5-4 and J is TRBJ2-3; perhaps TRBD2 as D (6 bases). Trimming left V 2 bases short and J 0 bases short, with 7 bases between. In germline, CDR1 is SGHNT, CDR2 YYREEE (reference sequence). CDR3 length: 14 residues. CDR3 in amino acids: CASSLTSSTDTQYF. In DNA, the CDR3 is TGTGCCAGCAGCTTAACTAGCAGCACAGATACGCAGTATTTT.

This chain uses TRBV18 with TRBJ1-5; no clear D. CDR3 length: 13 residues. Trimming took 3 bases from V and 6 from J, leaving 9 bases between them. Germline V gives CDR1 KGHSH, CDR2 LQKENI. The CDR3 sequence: CASSPGVFQPQHF. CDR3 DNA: TGTGCCAGCTCACCCGGGGTATTTCAGCCCCAGCATTTT.

The DNA of the CDR3 is TGCGCCAGCAAATCTGTTCCGGGGTCCACTGAAGCTTTCTTT. As protein: CASKSVPGSTEAFF. This chain joins TRBV10-1 and TRBJ1-1; D not certain. This CDR3 is built from 14 residues. The V end lost 7 bases, the J end lost 4 bases, and 16 bases lay between the germline ends. Germline V gives CDR1 WNHNN, CDR2 SYGVQD (reference sequence).

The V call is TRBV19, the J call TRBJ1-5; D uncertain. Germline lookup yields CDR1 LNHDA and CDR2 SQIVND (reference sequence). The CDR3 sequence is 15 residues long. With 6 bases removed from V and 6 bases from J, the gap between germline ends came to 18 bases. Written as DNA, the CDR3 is TGTGCCAGTAGCTCTGCGGCGGGGATGGGTCAGCCCCAGCATTTT. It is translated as CASSSAAGMGQPQHF.

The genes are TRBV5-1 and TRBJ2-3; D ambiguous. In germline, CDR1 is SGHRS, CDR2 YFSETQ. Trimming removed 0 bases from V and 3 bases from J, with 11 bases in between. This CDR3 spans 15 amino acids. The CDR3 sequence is CASSLALGRTDTQYF. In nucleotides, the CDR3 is TGCGCCAGCAGCTTGGCTCTGGGCAGAACAGATACGCAGTATTTT.

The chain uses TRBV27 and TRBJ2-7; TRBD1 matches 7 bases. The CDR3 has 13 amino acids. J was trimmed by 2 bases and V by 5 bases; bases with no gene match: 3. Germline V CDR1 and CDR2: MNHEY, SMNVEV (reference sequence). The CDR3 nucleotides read TGTGCCAGCAGTCCGACAGGGACCTACGAGCAGTACTTC. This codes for CASSPTGTYEQYF.

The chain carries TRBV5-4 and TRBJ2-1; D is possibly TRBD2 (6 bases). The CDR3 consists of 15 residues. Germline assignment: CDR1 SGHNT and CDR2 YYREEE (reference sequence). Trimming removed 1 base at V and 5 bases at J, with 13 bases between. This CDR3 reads CASSLRTTSNNEQFF. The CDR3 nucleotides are TGTGCCAGCAGCTTGAGAACCACTAGCAACAATGAGCAGTTCTTC.

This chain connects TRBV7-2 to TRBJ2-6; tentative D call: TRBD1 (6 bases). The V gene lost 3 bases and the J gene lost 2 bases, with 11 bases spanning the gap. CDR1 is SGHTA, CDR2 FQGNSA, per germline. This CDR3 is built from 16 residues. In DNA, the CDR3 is TGTGCCAGCAGCTTCTTAACAGGGACTGGGGCCAACGTCCTGACTTTC. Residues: CASSFLTGTGANVLTF. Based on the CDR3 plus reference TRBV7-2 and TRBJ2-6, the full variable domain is GAGVSQSPSNKVTEKGKDVELRCDPISGHTALYWYRQSLGQGLEFLIYFQGNSAPDKSGLPSDRFSAERTGGSVSTLTIQRTQQEDSAVYLCASSFLTGTGANVLTFGAGSRLTVL.

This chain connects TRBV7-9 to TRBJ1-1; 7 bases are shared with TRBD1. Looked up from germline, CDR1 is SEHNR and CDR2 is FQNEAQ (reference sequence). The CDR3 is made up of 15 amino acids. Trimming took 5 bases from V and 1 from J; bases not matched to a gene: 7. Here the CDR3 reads CASSRPGQPNTEAFF. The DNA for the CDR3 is TGTGCCAGCAGCCGTCCGGGACAGCCGAACACTGAAGCTTTCTTT.

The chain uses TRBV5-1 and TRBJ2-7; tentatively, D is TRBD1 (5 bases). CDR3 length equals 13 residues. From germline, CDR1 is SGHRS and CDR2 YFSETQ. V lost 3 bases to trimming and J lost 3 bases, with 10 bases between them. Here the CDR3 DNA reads TGCGCCAGCAGCTCCAGGGTGAGCTACGAGCAGTACTTC. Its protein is CASSSRVSYEQYF.

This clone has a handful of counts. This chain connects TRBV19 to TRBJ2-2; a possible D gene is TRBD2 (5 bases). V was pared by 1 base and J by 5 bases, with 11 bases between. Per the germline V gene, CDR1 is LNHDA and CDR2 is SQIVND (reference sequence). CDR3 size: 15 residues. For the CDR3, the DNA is TGTGCCAGTAGTATAGGGGGAGCTCCAACCGGGGAGCTGTTTTTT. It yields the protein CASSIGGAPTGELFF.

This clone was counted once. The CDR3 region is CASSLGGQGGNQPQHF. CDR3 nucleotides: TGCGCCAGCAGCTTGGGCGGACAGGGTGGCAATCAGCCCCAGCATTTT. This chain connects TRBV5-1 to TRBJ1-5; 8 nucleotides agree with TRBD1. Germline V lookup: CDR1 SGHRS, CDR2 YFSETQ. V shed 0 bases and J 2 bases; nucleotides not matched to a gene: 4. The CDR3 runs to 16 residues. Variable domain in full (rest from reference TRBV5-1 and TRBJ1-5): KAGVTQTPRYLIKTRGQQVTLSCSPISGHRSVSWYQQTPGQGLQFLFEYFSETQRNKGNFPGRFSGRQFSNSRSEMNVSTLELGDSALYLCASSLGGQGGNQPQHFGDGTRLSIL.

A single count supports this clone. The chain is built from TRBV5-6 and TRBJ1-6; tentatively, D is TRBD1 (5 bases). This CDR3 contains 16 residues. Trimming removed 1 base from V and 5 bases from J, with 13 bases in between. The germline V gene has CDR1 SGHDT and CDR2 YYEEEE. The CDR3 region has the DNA TGTGCCAGCAGCTTGAATAGGGGTCCGGATAATTCACCCCTCCACTTT. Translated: CASSLNRGPDNSPLHF.

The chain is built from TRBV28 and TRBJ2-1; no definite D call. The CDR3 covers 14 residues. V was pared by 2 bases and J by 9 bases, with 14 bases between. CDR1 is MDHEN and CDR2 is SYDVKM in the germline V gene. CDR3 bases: TGTGCCAGCAGTTTAGCCGTAGTTGGTGGTGAGCAGTTCTTC. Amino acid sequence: CASSLAVVGGEQFF.

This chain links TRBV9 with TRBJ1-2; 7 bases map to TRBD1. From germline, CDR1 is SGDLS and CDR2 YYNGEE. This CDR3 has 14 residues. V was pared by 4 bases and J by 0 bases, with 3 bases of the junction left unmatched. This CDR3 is CASSWGQTNYGYTF. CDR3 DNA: TGTGCCAGCAGCTGGGGACAGACTAACTATGGCTACACCTTC.

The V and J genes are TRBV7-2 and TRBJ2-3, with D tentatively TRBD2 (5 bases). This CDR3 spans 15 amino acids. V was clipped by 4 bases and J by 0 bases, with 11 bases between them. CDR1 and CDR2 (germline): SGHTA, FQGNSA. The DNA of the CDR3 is TGTGCCAGCAGCTCCTCCAGGACTAGCACAGATACGCAGTATTTT. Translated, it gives CASSSSRTSTDTQYF.

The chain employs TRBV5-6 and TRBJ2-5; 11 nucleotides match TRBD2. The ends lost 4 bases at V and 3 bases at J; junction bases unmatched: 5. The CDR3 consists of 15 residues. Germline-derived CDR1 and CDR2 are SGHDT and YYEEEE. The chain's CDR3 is CASSLLAGVKETQYF. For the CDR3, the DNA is TGTGCCAGCAGCCTACTAGCGGGGGTAAAAGAGACCCAGTACTTC.